Reported below is one TCR beta chain. Its antigen is currently not known. No quality values exist for individual bases; no much larger clone is one base distant. These data belong to a study of blood T cell repertoires in COVID-19 (dated by TCRdb to 2018 to 2020). Broadly, across the study: Samples from collaborators originated in the United States, Italy and Spain and spanned both the acute and convalescent phases of COVID-19. The samples were drawn from the first 160 participants of the ongoing ImmuneRACE study and from 950 to 1,500 subjects provided by 6 global collaborators. Subjects who had been exposed to COVID-19, were actively infected with it, or had recovered from it provided the deeply sampled blood TCRbeta repertoires that made up the dataset. Where available, HLA class I and class II types were obtained from metadata supplied by the sample provider rather than from assay-based typing. The material from the prospective study consisted of cDNA or gDNA derived from T cells, B-cell-depleted T cells, or PBMCs. Sample metadata almost always included a de-identified subject ID, COVID-19 status, age in years and sex. The repertoires were released in a freely available public database meant as a resource for research on the immune response to SARS-CoV-2. Findings and caveats that apply to the study as a whole: The amount of clinical and demographic metadata varied by source and participant and was provided uncurated.

One collaborating source in Seattle enrolled patients while the patients were actively infected and followed the patients over time throughout the course of disease. Whole blood was collected in K2EDTA tubes by collaborating institutions according to the institutions' own protocols. For TCRbeta analysis, collaborators shipped samples in one of three forms: frozen whole blood, isolated PBMCs, or DNA extracted from either of those sample types. CDR1 SGHRS and CDR2 YFSETQ are derived from the germline V gene. The CDR3 contains 14 residues, cysteine and phenylalanine counted. Of the read, only the CDR3 DNA is kept; its 42 bases are in frame from base 1. V and J are truncated by 2 bases and 1 base respectively, leaving an intervening sequence of 9 bases. The immunoSEQ Assay, a bias-controlled multiplex PCR, was used to amplify TCRbeta CDR3 regions from genomic DNA. As for the original processing: Nucleated cell counts per sample were estimated from amplification of reference gene primers within the assay. To quantify the absolute abundance of each unique TCRbeta CDR3 rearrangement, sequence reads were collapsed and filtered. For each sample, productive Simpson clonality was calculated as the square root of Simpson's diversity index over productive rearrangements. In its TCRdb copy, this immuneACCESS table keeps in-frame sequences only and misses some clones. Where compared with another copy, unresolved V genes explain less than half of these, and the others have no known cause. That table is the source of V, J and clone size, and D and trimming were worked out from the DNA. The sample profile shows 350,000 to 450,000 clones; more than 75% of them were found once. About 2% of the sample is held by the ten biggest clonotypes.

Specimen: peripheral blood. This clonotype was obtained from a woman in her sixties or seventies with COVID-19, enrolled during active disease. The sequence is built from TRBV5-1 and TRBJ1-2, with no confident D gene call. The CDR3 amino acid sequence is: CASSFSQYNYGYTF. The sequence in DNA is TGCGCCAGCAGCTTTAGTCAATATAACTATGGCTACACCTTC. The full variable domain, completed from the reference TRBV5-1 and TRBJ1-2 proteins outside the CDR3, reads KAGVTQTPRYLIKTRGQQVTLSCSPISGHRSVSWYQQTPGQGLQFLFEYFSETQRNKGNFPGRFSGRQFSNSRSEMNVSTLELGDSALYLCASSFSQYNYGYTFGSGTRLTVV.